This T cell receptor (beta chain) was documented in a study of T cell responses to AZD1222 COVID-19 vaccine. Libraries were prepared by immunoSEQ multiplex PCR; TCRdb keeps only in-frame clonotypes and omits some of them. The table shows 43,000 or so clones, with roughly 91% occurring only once. Germline CDR1 SGHTA, CDR2 FQGNSA. V shed 6 bases, J shed 5 bases, and the junction held 9 bases outside the gene matches. There are 15 residues in the CDR3. Whole-study results and caveats: Only a handful of individuals given AZD1222 were seropositive at baseline. Two AZD1222 doses significantly raised spike-specific TCR breadth and depth over controls. Across the whole spike, CD4 TCRs peaked at regions 160-218 and 743-854. Reportedly, close to half of spike-specific TCRs are directed against unmutated variant regions.

As to this clone: Antigen unknown.

The genes are TRBV7-2 and TRBJ2-3; 9 bases map to TRBD2. The TCR comes from an adult who received the AZD1222 COVID-19 vaccine. This specimen consisted of peripheral blood, obtained 28 days after the second AZD1222 dose. The CDR3: CASSLWTSDGDTQYF. CDR3 coding DNA: TGTGCCAGCAGTTTATGGACTAGCGACGGAGATACGCAGTATTTT.